These 28 T cell receptor beta chains originate from one sample sequenced in a study of cytomegalovirus exposure and HLA in healthy donors. The PCR ran on 60 Vbeta and 13 Jbeta primers. Assay used: immunoSEQ multiplex PCR; TCRdb lists only in-frame clones, some missing. Of 180,000 or so clones listed, under 9.5% are singletons. The specimen sequenced was PBMCs. The receptors shown here come from a woman under 40 in good health and CMV-seropositive.

This clone was observed a handful of times. V is TRBV18 and J is TRBJ2-7; 7 nucleotides agree with TRBD1. The CDR3 runs 15 residues. Germline-derived CDR1 and CDR2 are KGHSH and LQKENI. After removal of 1 base from V and 3 bases from J, the junction contained 6 bases not matched to a gene. In nucleotides, the CDR3 is TGTGCCAGCTCACCACTAGAAACAGGGGTCTACGAGCAGTACTTC. It is translated as CASSPLETGVYEQYF.

V gene TRBV29-1 combines with J gene TRBJ2-7; no clear D gene. Germline loops: CDR1 SQVTM, CDR2 ANQGSEA. This CDR3 is 12 amino acids long. V lost 4 bases and J 3 bases, leaving 10 bases between the germline ends. The CDR3 coding sequence is TGCAGCGTTGGGCGAGGTGGCTACGAGCAGTACTTC. It yields the protein CSVGRGGYEQYF.

This clone was counted only a few times. V and J are TRBV6-5 and TRBJ2-5; 8 nucleotides match TRBD2. J gave up 3 bases and V 6 bases, and 6 bases lay outside the gene matches. CDR1 is MNHEY and CDR2 is SVGAGI in the germline V gene. This CDR3 spans 14 amino acids. CDR3 DNA sequence: TGTGCCAGCAGGACCGGACTAGCAGAAGAGACCCAGTACTTC. This gives the protein CASRTGLAEETQYF.

V gene TRBV9 combines with J gene TRBJ1-1; TRBD1 aligns across 7 bases. The germline gives CDR1 SGDLS, CDR2 YYNGEE. V trimming: 6 bases; J trimming: 1 base; junction bases outside the gene matches: 6. CDR3 length: 14 amino acids. CDR3 bases: TGTGCCAGCACCGGGACAGATTCGAACACTGAAGCTTTCTTT. Translated: CASTGTDSNTEAFF.

V gene TRBV7-6 combines with J gene TRBJ2-2, with 7 bases identical to TRBD2. The CDR3 consists of 15 residues. Germline CDR1 and CDR2: SGHVS and FNYEAQ. V was pared by 5 bases and J by 5 bases, with 8 bases of the junction left unmatched. The CDR3 sequence: CASSGGGLPTGELFF. CDR3 coding DNA: TGTGCCAGCAGCGGGGGGGGACTTCCAACCGGGGAGCTGTTTTTT.

The chain recombines TRBV15 with TRBJ2-5, with a tentative D call TRBD2 (7 bases). This CDR3 is 20 amino acids long. Germline lookup yields CDR1 LNHNV and CDR2 YYDKDF (reference sequence). Trimming stripped 0 bases from V and 2 bases from J, with 25 bases between. The CDR3 DNA sequence: TGTGCCACCAGCAGAGAGTTGTCTAGCGGCCCCGTGGGGACACAAGAGACCCAGTACTTC. This encodes CATSRELSSGPVGTQETQYF. Together with reference TRBV15 and TRBJ2-5, the CDR3 gives the full variable domain: DAMVIQNPRYQVTQFGKPVTLSCSQTLNHNVMYWYQQKSSQAPKLLFHYYDKDFNNEADTPDNFQSRRPNTSFCFLDIRSPGLGDTAMYLCATSRELSSGPVGTQETQYFGPGTRLLVL.

This clone was recorded a few times. The rearrangement uses TRBV27 and TRBJ1-5; 8 bases line up with TRBD1. V was pared by 5 bases and J by 4 bases, with 22 bases of the junction left unmatched. The CDR3 consists of 20 residues. CDR1 is MNHEY, CDR2 SMNVEV, per germline (reference sequence). CDR3 loop: CASSLNAGTGKFIVNQPQHF. The CDR3 DNA sequence: TGTGCCAGCAGTCTGAACGCCGGGACAGGTAAATTTATAGTGAATCAGCCCCAGCATTTT.

This clone was seen only a few times. The V and J genes are TRBV2 and TRBJ2-1; 9 bases line up with TRBD2. This CDR3 contains 15 residues. Germline V gene sequence: CDR1 SNHLY, CDR2 FYNNEI. J was trimmed by 4 bases and V by 3 bases; bases with no gene match: 4. This CDR3 reads CASSEETSGYNEQFF. The CDR3 nucleotides are TGTGCCAGCAGTGAGGAGACTAGCGGATACAATGAGCAGTTCTTC.

The genes are TRBV7-9 and TRBJ2-1, with D unresolved. The germline gives CDR1 SEHNR, CDR2 FQNEAQ (reference sequence). The CDR3 spans 12 residues. Trimming stripped 2 bases from V and 5 bases from J, with 4 bases between. Here the CDR3 reads CASSLSHNEQFF. CDR3 in DNA: TGTGCCAGCAGCTTATCTCACAATGAGCAGTTCTTC.

This chain joins TRBV30 and TRBJ2-1, with unresolved D. CDR1 is GTSNPN, CDR2 SVGIG, per germline (reference sequence). The V gene lost 0 bases and the J gene lost 6 bases, with 15 bases spanning the gap. The CDR3 runs 15 residues. Here the CDR3 reads CAWSVKAVGGNEQFF. The CDR3 bases are TGTGCCTGGAGTGTAAAGGCGGTGGGTGGCAATGAGCAGTTCTTC.

The chain has TRBV6-5 and TRBJ2-3; no firm D call. The CDR3 has 14 amino acids. Germline-derived CDR1 and CDR2 are MNHEY and SVGAGI. V lost 4 bases, J lost 4 bases, and 12 bases lay in between. CDR3 sequence reads: CASSSSAVSDTQYF. In DNA, the CDR3 is TGTGCCAGCAGTTCCTCGGCGGTTTCAGATACGCAGTATTTT.

This chain joins TRBV7-9 and TRBJ2-5; 7 nucleotides agree with TRBD1. CDR1 is SEHNR, CDR2 FQNEAQ, per germline (reference sequence). V was clipped by 5 bases and J by 14 bases; unmatched bases: 11. This CDR3 comprises 12 residues. CDR3 nucleotides: TGTGCCAGCAGCCGTCCGACAGGGTTGATCTACTTC. It is translated as CASSRPTGLIYF.

In regard to this clone: This sample includes further DNA sequences coding for the same CDR3. This chain joins TRBV9 and TRBJ2-2; D is perhaps TRBD2 (7 bases). The ends were cut back, 1 base at V and 5 bases at J, with 12 bases in the middle. The CDR3 runs 15 residues. Looked up from germline, CDR1 is SGDLS and CDR2 is YYNGEE. The CDR3 nucleotides are TGTGCCAGCAGCGTAAGGGGGAGGGATACCGGGGAGCTGTTTTTT. This sequence encodes CASSVRGRDTGELFF.

This sequence joins TRBV4-2 and TRBJ2-1; D perhaps matches TRBD2 (5 bases). CDR1 and CDR2 from the germline V gene are LGHNA and YNFKEQ. The CDR3 sequence is 15 residues long. The ends were cut back, 7 bases at V and 3 bases at J, with 16 bases in the middle. The CDR3 region is CASTFDSANYNEQFF. For the CDR3, the DNA is TGTGCCAGCACCTTCGATAGCGCAAACTACAATGAGCAGTTCTTC.

The J gene is TRBJ2-1, the V gene TRBV9; the match to TRBD2 covers 7 bases. The CDR3 totals 15 residues. V dropped 4 bases and J dropped 6; count of bases not matched to a gene: 10. The V gene's germline CDR1 is SGDLS and CDR2 YYNGEE. CDR3: CASSTRDYLFNEQFF. The CDR3, as DNA: TGTGCCAGCAGCACCCGGGACTACCTCTTCAATGAGCAGTTCTTC.

The chain links TRBV7-9 to TRBJ1-2; 10 nucleotides agree with TRBD1. This CDR3 contains 14 residues. CDR1 SEHNR and CDR2 FQNEAQ come from the germline V gene (reference sequence). V lost 0 bases to trimming and J lost 8 bases; unmatched junction nucleotides: 3. The CDR3 reads CASSLAGTGEGYTF. The CDR3 DNA sequence: TGTGCCAGCAGCTTAGCCGGGACAGGGGAAGGCTACACCTTC. Using reference TRBV7-9 and TRBJ1-2 for the parts outside the CDR3, the full variable domain is DTGVSQNPRHKITKRGQNVTFRCDPISEHNRLYWYRQTLGQGPEFLTYFQNEAQLEKSRLLSDRFSAERPKGSFSTLEIQRTEQGDSAMYLCASSLAGTGEGYTFGSGTRLTVV.

This chain joins TRBV2 and TRBJ2-7, with TRBD1 identical over 8 bases. J was trimmed by 7 bases and V by 6 bases; bases with no gene match: 14. CDR1 and CDR2 (germline): SNHLY, FYNNEI. The CDR3 covers 15 residues. The CDR3 region is CASSVRTGWEGEQYF. As DNA, the CDR3 is TGTGCCAGCAGCGTCAGGACAGGGTGGGAAGGAGAGCAGTACTTC. Supplemented by reference TRBV2 and TRBJ2-7, the full variable domain reads EPEVTQTPSHQVTQMGQEVILRCVPISNHLYFYWYRQILGQKVEFLVSFYNNEISEKSEIFDDQFSVERPDGSNFTLKIRSTKLEDSAMYFCASSVRTGWEGEQYFGPGTRLTVT.

The chain uses TRBV7-9 and TRBJ1-1; tentative D call: TRBD1 (6 bases). The germline V gene encodes CDR1 SEHNR and CDR2 FQNEAQ (reference sequence). This CDR3 is 15 amino acids long. The V end was cut by 1 base, the J end by 1 base, with 10 bases between. CDR3 amino acids: CASSLVGTSNTEAFF. In DNA, the CDR3 is TGTGCCAGCAGCTTAGTAGGGACATCGAACACTGAAGCTTTCTTT.

In its sample, this clone was seen a few times. The chain couples TRBV18 to TRBJ1-2, with D unresolved. V lost 3 bases and J lost 6, with 17 bases in between. CDR1 is KGHSH and CDR2 is LQKENI in the germline V gene. The CDR3 contains 15 residues. Here the CDR3 reads CASSPGGPSGNGYTF. The DNA of the CDR3 is TGTGCCAGCTCACCGGGCGGACCCTCGGGGAATGGCTACACCTTC.

The chain carries TRBV11-3 and TRBJ1-1; tentative D call: TRBD1 (6 bases). CDR3 length: 15 amino acids. V shed 6 bases and J shed 3 bases, with 17 bases lying between them. Germline CDR1 reads SGHNT; CDR2 reads YENEEA. The CDR3 coding sequence is TGTGCCAGCAGTCCCTACGGGGGGCGGGACACTGAAGCTTTCTTT. Its protein product is CASSPYGGRDTEAFF.

The V call is TRBV6-1, the J call TRBJ2-3, with D hard to call. This CDR3 comprises 17 residues. The germline V gene encodes CDR1 MNHNS and CDR2 SASEGT. The ends were cut back, 1 base at V and 0 bases at J, with 14 bases in the middle. CDR3 sequence reads: CASSEDPGPSSTDTQYF. The CDR3 DNA sequence: TGTGCCAGCAGTGAAGATCCTGGGCCCTCTAGCACAGATACGCAGTATTTT.

This clone was found a few times. The CDR3: CASSQVLSLSYEQYF. The CDR3 DNA reads TGTGCCAGCAGCCAAGTGTTGTCACTATCTTACGAGCAGTACTTC. V gene TRBV4-2 combines with J gene TRBJ2-7; D gene uncertain. Germline-derived CDR1 and CDR2 are LGHNA and YNFKEQ. The CDR3 is made up of 15 amino acids. V was cut by 1 base and J by 4 bases, with 14 bases left in between.

The CDR3 DNA reads as TGTGCCAGCAGCTTAGATTTAGGGGGTGGGGCCAACGTCCTGACTTTC. Amino acid sequence: CASSLDLGGGANVLTF. This rearrangement joins TRBV11-2 to TRBJ2-6; D is possibly TRBD1 (6 bases). The V gene's germline CDR1 is SGHAT and CDR2 FQNNGV. The V and J ends lost 0 bases and 3 bases respectively, with 9 bases between them. CDR3 length: 16 amino acids. The full variable domain, its missing parts supplied by reference TRBV11-2 and TRBJ2-6, is EAGVAQSPRYKIIEKRQSVAFWCNPISGHATLYWYQQILGQGPKLLIQFQNNGVVDDSQLPKDRFSAERLKGVDSTLKIQPAKLEDSAVYLCASSLDLGGGANVLTFGAGSRLTVL.

This clone has more than one count but fewer than ten. The chain carries TRBV5-4 and TRBJ2-3; 12 nucleotides line up with TRBD2. This CDR3 is built from 15 residues. Looked up from germline, CDR1 is SGHNT and CDR2 is YYREEE (reference sequence). The V and J ends lost 4 bases and 3 bases, in that order; junction bases with no gene match: 3. The CDR3 DNA is TGTGCCAGCAGCCCGACTAGCGGGAGAACAGATACGCAGTATTTT. Translated: CASSPTSGRTDTQYF.

This clone was recorded a few times. The V gene is TRBV5-1, the J gene TRBJ2-4; D gene ambiguous. V shed 0 bases and J shed 8 bases, with 9 bases lying between them. This CDR3 is built from 13 residues. Germline-derived CDR1 and CDR2 are SGHRS and YFSETQ. CDR3 DNA: TGCGCCAGCAGCTTGGAAGTGCAGGACATTCAGTACTTC. It is translated as CASSLEVQDIQYF. The variable domain in full, completed from reference TRBV5-1 and TRBJ2-4, reads KAGVTQTPRYLIKTRGQQVTLSCSPISGHRSVSWYQQTPGQGLQFLFEYFSETQRNKGNFPGRFSGRQFSNSRSEMNVSTLELGDSALYLCASSLEVQDIQYFGAGTRLSVL.

J is TRBJ2-1 and V is TRBV6-1, with D maybe TRBD2 (7 bases). This CDR3 is 15 amino acids long. CDR1 is MNHNS and CDR2 is SASEGT in the germline V gene. Trimming removed 6 bases at V and 4 bases at J, with 16 bases between. The CDR3 reads CASRAEGGRYNEQFF. The CDR3 coding sequence is TGTGCCAGCAGAGCCGAGGGGGGGCGTTACAATGAGCAGTTCTTC.

The genes are TRBV7-9 and TRBJ1-3; 8 nucleotides line up with TRBD1. The CDR3 length is 14 residues. The V gene end was trimmed by 5 bases and the J gene end by 5 bases; junction bases not matched to a gene: 5. Germline V CDR1 and CDR2: SEHNR, FQNEAQ (reference sequence). In DNA, the CDR3 is TGTGCCAGCAGCCCAGGGACAGGCCGAAACACCATATATTTT. Translating it yields CASSPGTGRNTIYF.

The chain employs TRBV30 and TRBJ1-1; 10 bases line up with TRBD1. Germline CDR1 reads GTSNPN; CDR2 reads SVGIG (reference sequence). The V and J ends lost 4 bases and 6 bases, in that order; junction bases with no gene match: 8. The CDR3 covers 14 residues. The CDR3 DNA reads as TGTGCCTGGATCGCCGGGACAGGGGTCTCTGAAGCTTTCTTT. This codes for CAWIAGTGVSEAFF.